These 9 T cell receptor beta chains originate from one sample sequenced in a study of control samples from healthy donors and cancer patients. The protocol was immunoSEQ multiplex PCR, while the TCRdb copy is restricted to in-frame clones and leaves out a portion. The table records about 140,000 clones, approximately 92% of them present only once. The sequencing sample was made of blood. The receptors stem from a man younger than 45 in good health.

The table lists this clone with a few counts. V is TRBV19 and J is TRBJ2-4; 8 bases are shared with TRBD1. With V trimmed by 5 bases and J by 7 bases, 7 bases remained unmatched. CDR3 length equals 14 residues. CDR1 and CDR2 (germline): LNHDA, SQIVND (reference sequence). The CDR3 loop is CASSFSGGRNIQYF. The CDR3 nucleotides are TGTGCCAGTAGTTTCTCAGGGGGCCGGAACATTCAGTACTTC. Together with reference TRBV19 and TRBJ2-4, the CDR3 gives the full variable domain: DGGITQSPKYLFRKEGQNVTLSCEQNLNHDAMYWYRQDPGQGLRLIYYSQIVNDFQKGDIAEGYSVSREKKESFPLTVTSAQKNPTAFYLCASSFSGGRNIQYFGAGTRLSVL.

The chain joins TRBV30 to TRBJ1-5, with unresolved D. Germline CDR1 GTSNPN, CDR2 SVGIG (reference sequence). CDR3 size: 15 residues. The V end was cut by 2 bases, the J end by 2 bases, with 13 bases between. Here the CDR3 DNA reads TGTGCCTGGAGTTTAAGTTTTTCTGGCAATCAGCCCCAGCATTTT. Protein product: CAWSLSFSGNQPQHF.

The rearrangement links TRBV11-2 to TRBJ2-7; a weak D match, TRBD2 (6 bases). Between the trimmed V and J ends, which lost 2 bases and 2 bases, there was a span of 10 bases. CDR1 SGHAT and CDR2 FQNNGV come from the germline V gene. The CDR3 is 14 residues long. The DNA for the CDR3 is TGTGCCAGCAGCTTATGGGGGGAAACCTACGAGCAGTACTTC. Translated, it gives CASSLWGETYEQYF.

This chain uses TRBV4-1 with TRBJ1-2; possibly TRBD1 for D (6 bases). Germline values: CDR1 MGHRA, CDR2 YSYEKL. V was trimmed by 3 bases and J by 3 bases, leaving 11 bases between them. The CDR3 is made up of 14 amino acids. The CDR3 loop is CASSHTRGYYGYTF. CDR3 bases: TGCGCCAGCAGCCACACCAGGGGTTACTATGGCTACACCTTC.

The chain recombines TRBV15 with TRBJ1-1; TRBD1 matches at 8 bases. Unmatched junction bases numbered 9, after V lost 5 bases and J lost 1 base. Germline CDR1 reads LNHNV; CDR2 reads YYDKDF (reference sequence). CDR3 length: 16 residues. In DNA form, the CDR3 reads TGTGCCACCAGCCGGGACAGGACAAGGGGGAACACTGAAGCTTTCTTT. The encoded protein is CATSRDRTRGNTEAFF.

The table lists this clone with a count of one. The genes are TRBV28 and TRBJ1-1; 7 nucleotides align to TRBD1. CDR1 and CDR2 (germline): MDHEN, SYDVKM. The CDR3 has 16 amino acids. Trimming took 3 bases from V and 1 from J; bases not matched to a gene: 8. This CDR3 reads CASSFSPGGGNTEAFF. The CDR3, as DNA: TGTGCCAGCAGTTTCTCTCCAGGGGGAGGGAACACTGAAGCTTTCTTT.

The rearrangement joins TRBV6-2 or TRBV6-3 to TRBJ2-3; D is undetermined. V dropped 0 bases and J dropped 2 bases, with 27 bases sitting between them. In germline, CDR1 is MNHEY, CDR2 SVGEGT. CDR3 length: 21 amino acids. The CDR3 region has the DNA TGTGCCAGCAGTTACTCGGTCGACGTTTTTATGGGTGTGTGGACCACAGATACGCAGTATTTT. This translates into CASSYSVDVFMGVWTTDTQYF.

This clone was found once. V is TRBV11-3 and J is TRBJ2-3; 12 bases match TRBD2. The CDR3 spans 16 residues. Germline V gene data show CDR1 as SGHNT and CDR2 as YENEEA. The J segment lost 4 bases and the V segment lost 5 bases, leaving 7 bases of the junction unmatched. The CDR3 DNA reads TGTGCCAGCAGCATAAGACTAGCGGGAGTCCCAGATACGCAGTATTTT. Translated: CASSIRLAGVPDTQYF.

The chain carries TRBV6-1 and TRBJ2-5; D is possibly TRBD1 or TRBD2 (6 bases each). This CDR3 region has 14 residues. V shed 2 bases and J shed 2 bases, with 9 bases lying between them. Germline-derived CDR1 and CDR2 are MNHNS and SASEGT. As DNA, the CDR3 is TGTGCCAGCAGTGAAAGGGGGGCTCAAGAGACCCAGTACTTC. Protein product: CASSERGAQETQYF.